The 2 T cell receptor beta chains reported below all come from one sample, sequenced in a study of T cell repertoires in cytomegalovirus infection. TCRdb processed the reads anew with MiXCR; each CDR3 protein has one entry. In the table there are around 750,000 distinct CDR3 sequences, 32% of which are singletons. What these receptors recognize is not known. The source was cultured CD8+ T cells from PBMCs, collected from culture after CMV antigen stimulation. All receptors come from a human donor in good health (CMV status not recorded). Some clones in this sample may be carry-over from other donors' samples.

V is TRBV7-9 and J is TRBJ1-3, with D unclear. The V and J ends lost 2 bases and 2 bases respectively, with 13 bases between them. The CDR3 is made up of 16 amino acids. Germline V gives CDR1 SEHNR, CDR2 FQNEAQ (reference sequence). CDR3 in amino acids: CASSLITGSAGNTIYF. The CDR3 DNA reads TGTGCCAGCAGCTTAATTACGGGTTCCGCTGGAAACACCATATATTTT.

The J gene is TRBJ2-2, the V gene TRBV6-2 or TRBV6-3; D is possibly TRBD2 (5 bases). The CDR3 covers 14 residues. V lost 0 bases and J 6 bases, leaving 8 bases between the germline ends. The germline gives CDR1 MNHEY, CDR2 SVGEGT. The CDR3 bases are TGTGCCAGCAGTTACTCGGGTAGCGCCGGGGAGCTGTTTTTT. The encoded protein is CASSYSGSAGELFF.